Each of the 6 T cell receptor beta chains below was sequenced from the same sample in a study of tumor-infiltrating lymphocytes in localized non-small cell lung cancer. Libraries were prepared by immunoSEQ multiplex PCR; TCRdb keeps only in-frame clonotypes and omits some of them. The table includes roughly 12,000 clones, around 86% detected once. Sequences were obtained from uninvolved lung tissue not adjacent to the tumor. These receptors originate from a human donor with non-small cell lung cancer.

The rearrangement joins TRBV7-3 to TRBJ2-2; a weak D match, TRBD2 (6 bases). The CDR3 is made up of 14 amino acids. The germline V gene encodes CDR1 SGHTA and CDR2 FQGTGA. The V end was cut by 1 base, the J end by 6 bases, with 9 bases between. CDR3 bases: TGTGCCAGCAGCTTAAGATGGGGGGCCGGGGAGCTGTTTTTT. Encoded protein: CASSLRWGAGELFF.

The genes are TRBV11-2 and TRBJ1-2; D is perhaps TRBD1 (6 bases). Germline values: CDR1 SGHAT, CDR2 FQNNGV. Trimming left V 4 bases short and J 5 bases short, with 17 bases between. CDR3 size: 15 residues. The DNA of the CDR3 is TGTGCCAGCAGCTCCCAGTCACAGGGAGGGTATGGCTACACCTTC. This sequence encodes CASSSQSQGGYGYTF.

This clone has only one observation. The V and J genes are TRBV5-4 and TRBJ1-1; D uncertain. Germline CDR1 reads SGHNT; CDR2 reads YYREEE (reference sequence). The CDR3 loop spans 13 amino acids. With 3 bases removed from V and 5 bases from J, the gap between germline ends came to 11 bases. The CDR3: CASSSILETEAFF. The CDR3 DNA reads TGTGCCAGCAGCTCAATATTGGAGACTGAAGCTTTCTTT. Filled out from reference TRBV5-4 and TRBJ1-1, the complete variable domain reads ETGVTQSPTHLIKTRGQQVTLRCSSQSGHNTVSWYQQALGQGPQFIFQYYREEENGRGNFPPRFSGLQFPNYSSELNVNALELDDSALYLCASSSILETEAFFGQGTRLTVV.

The genes are TRBV6-5 and TRBJ1-4; D ambiguous. This CDR3 spans 15 amino acids. V gave up 0 bases and J gave up 4 bases, with 9 bases separating them. Germline assignment: CDR1 MNHEY and CDR2 SVGAGI. CDR3 region: CASSYSNSGNEKLFF. As DNA, the CDR3 is TGTGCCAGCAGTTACTCGAACAGTGGTAATGAAAAACTGTTTTTT.

The chain links TRBV11-1 to TRBJ1-2, with 8 nucleotides matching TRBD1. The V gene's germline CDR1 is SGHAT and CDR2 FQDESV (reference sequence). With V trimmed by 5 bases and J by 6 bases, 11 bases remained unmatched. The CDR3 is made up of 15 amino acids. The CDR3 region has the DNA TGTGCCAGCAGCGTGGAACAGGGGGGTAATCATGGCTACACCTTC. Residues: CASSVEQGGNHGYTF.

The V call is TRBV10-2, the J call TRBJ1-1; 8 bases align to TRBD1. CDR1 and CDR2 (germline): WSHSY, SAAADI. This CDR3 contains 14 residues. V gave up 3 bases and J gave up 5 bases; unmatched junction bases: 5. The CDR3 region is CASSDQGARTEAFF. The CDR3 coding sequence is TGCGCCAGCAGTGACCAGGGGGCGAGGACTGAAGCTTTCTTT.